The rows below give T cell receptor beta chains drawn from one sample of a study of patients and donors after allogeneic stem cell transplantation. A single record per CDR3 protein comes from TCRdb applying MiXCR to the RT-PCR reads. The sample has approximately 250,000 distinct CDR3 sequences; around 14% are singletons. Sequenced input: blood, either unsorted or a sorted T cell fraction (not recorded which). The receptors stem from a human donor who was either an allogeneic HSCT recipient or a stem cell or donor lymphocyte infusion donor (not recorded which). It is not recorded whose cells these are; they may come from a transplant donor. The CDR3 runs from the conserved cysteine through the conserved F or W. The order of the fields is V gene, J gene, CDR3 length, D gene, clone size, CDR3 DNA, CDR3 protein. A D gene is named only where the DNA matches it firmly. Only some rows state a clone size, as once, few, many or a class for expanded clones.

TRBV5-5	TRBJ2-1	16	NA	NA	TGTGCCAGCAGCTTGGGTGGTAGCGGAGGATTCAATGAGCAGTTCTTC	CASSLGGSGGFNEQFF
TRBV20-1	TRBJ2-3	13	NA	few	TGCAGTGCTAGACTTGGGACCACAGATACGCAGTATTTT	CSARLGTTDTQYF
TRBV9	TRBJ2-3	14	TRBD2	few	TGTGCCAGCAGCGCCGGACTAGTCGCAGATACGCAGTATTTT	CASSAGLVADTQYF
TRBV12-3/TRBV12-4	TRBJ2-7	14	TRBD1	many	TGTGCCAGCAGTCCCACAGGGGGCGCGGAGGAGCAGTACTTC	CASSPTGGAEEQYF
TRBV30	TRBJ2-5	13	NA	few	TGTGCCTGGAGTTCAGGGAATGAAGAGACCCAGTACTTC	CAWSSGNEETQYF
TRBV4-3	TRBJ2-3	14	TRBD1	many	TGCGCCAGCAGCTCCGGGACAGGTTCAGATACGCAGTATTTT	CASSSGTGSDTQYF
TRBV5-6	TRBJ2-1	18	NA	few	TGTGCCAGCAGCTTGGAAGCAGGGACTTTTGGCTCCTACAATGAGCAGTTCTTC	CASSLEAGTFGSYNEQFF
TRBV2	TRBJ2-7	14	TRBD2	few	TGTGCCAGCAGACCAGCGGGAGGGCCGAACGAGCAGTACTTC	CASRPAGGPNEQYF
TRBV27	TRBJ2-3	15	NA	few	TGTGCCAGTACTACAGCGGGTGAGGCCACAGATACGCAGTATTTT	CASTTAGEATDTQYF
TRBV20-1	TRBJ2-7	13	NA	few	TGCAGTGCCGCAGGGACTGGGTCCTACGAGCAGTACTTC	CSAAGTGSYEQYF
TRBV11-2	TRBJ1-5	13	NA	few	TGTGCCAGCAGCCCGTCGTCCCGGCAGCCCCAGCATTTT	CASSPSSRQPQHF
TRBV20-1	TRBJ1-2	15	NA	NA	TGCAGTGCGGAACCCCTCCAGGAGATCGGCTATGGCTACACCTTC	CSAEPLQEIGYGYTF
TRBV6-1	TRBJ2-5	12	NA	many	TGTGCCAGCAGTGACTACGGGGAGACCCAGTACTTC	CASSDYGETQYF
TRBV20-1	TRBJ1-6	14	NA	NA	TGCAGTGCTAGAGATATGGGCAGTAGTTCAGCCCTCCACTTT	CSARDMGSSSALHF
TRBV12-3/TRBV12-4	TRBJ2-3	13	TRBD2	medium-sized	TGTGCCAGTCGCGGGGGGGAAACAGATACGCAGTATTTT	CASRGGETDTQYF
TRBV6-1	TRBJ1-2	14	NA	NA	TGTGCCAGCAGTGATCGGCCAGCGGAGTATGGCTACACCTTC	CASSDRPAEYGYTF
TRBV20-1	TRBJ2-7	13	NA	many	TGCAGTGCCTCCGGGCAGGGTGGCTACGAGCAGTACTTC	CSASGQGGYEQYF
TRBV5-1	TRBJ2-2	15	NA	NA	TGCGCCAGCAGCTTACAAGGGCTTGACACCGGGGAGCTGTTTTTT	CASSLQGLDTGELFF
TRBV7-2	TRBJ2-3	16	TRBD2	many	TGTGCCAGCAGCTCCGACCTAGCGGGGGGATATGATACGCAGTATTTT	CASSSDLAGGYDTQYF
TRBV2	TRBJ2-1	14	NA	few	TGTGCCAGCAAAGGGACTCATGGGGAAAGTGAGCAGTTCTTC	CASKGTHGESEQFF
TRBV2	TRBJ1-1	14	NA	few	TGTGCCAGCAGTGAGGTAGGGGGTGACGCTGAAGCTTTCTTT	CASSEVGGDAEAFF
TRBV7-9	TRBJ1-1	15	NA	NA	TGTGCCAGCAGCCCAGAGAGACCCATGAACACTGAAGCTTTCTTT	CASSPERPMNTEAFF
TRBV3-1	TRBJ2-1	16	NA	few	TGTGCCAGCAGCCTACAAACAGGAGTATCCTACAATGAGCAGTTCTTC	CASSLQTGVSYNEQFF
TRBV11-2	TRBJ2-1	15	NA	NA	TGTGCCAGCAGCCGAGACTTGAACTCCTACAATGAGCAGTTCTTC	CASSRDLNSYNEQFF
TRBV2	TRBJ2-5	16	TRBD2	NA	TGTGCCAGCAGCTATCTAGCGGGGGGATCCCAAGAGACCCAGTACTTC	CASSYLAGGSQETQYF
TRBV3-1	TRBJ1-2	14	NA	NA	TGTGCCAGCAGCCAAGCGGCGGGGGCGGATGGCTACACCTTC	CASSQAAGADGYTF
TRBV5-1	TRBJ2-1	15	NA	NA	TGCGCCAGCAGCTTGGCAGGGACCGAGGGCAATGAGCAGTTCTTC	CASSLAGTEGNEQFF
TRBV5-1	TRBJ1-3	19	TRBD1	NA	TGCGCCAGCAGCCTGACCCGGGACAGGGGCCGAACACGAAGAAACACCATATATTTT	CASSLTRDRGRTRRNTIYF
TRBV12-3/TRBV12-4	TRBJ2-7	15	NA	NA	TGTGCCAGCAGGAAAAGTCAGGACGATTCCTACGAGCAGTACTTC	CASRKSQDDSYEQYF
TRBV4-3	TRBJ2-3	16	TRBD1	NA	TGCGCCAGCAGCCAAGATAGGATCCAGGGACAGGATACGCAGTATTTT	CASSQDRIQGQDTQYF